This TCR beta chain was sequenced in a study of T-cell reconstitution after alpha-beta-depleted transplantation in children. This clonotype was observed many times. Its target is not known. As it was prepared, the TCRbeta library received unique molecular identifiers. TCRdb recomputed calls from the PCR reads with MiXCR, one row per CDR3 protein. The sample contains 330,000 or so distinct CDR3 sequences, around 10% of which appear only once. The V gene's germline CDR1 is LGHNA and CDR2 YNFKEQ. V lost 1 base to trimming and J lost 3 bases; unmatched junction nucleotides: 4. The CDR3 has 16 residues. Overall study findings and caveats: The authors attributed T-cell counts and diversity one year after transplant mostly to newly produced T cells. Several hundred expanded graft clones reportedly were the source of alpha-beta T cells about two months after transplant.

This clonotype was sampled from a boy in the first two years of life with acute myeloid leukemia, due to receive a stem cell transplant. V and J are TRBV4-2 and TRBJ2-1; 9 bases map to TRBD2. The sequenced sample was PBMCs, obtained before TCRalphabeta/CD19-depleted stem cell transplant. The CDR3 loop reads CASSQVSGSSYNEQFF. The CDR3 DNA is TGTGCCAGCAGCCAAGTTAGCGGGAGTAGCTACAATGAGCAGTTCTTC.